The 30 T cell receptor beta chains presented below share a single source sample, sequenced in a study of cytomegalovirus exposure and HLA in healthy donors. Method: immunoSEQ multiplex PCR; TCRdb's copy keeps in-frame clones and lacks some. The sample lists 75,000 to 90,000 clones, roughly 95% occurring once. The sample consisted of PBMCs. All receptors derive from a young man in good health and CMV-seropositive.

CDR3 DNA sequence: TGCAGCGTTATACAGGGAAACTATGGCTACACCTTC. As protein: CSVIQGNYGYTF. The V gene is TRBV29-1, the J gene TRBJ1-2, with a tentative D call TRBD1 (6 bases). CDR3 length equals 12 residues. The germline V gene has CDR1 SQVTM and CDR2 ANQGSEA. V lost 5 bases to trimming and J lost 2 bases, with 9 bases between them.

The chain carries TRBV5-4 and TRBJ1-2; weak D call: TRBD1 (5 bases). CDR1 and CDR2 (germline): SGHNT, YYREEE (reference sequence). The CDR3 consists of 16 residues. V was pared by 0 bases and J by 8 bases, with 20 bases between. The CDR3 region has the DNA TGTGCCAGCAGCTTGGTCAGGGCCAGCCCGGGGGACGGCTACACCTTC. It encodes CASSLVRASPGDGYTF.

DNA for the CDR3: TGTGCCAGCAGCTTATCAGGGGGCCGTGAAGCTTTCTTT. It specifies CASSLSGGREAFF. J is TRBJ1-1 and V is TRBV7-6, with 8 bases fitting TRBD1. The germline V gene has CDR1 SGHVS and CDR2 FNYEAQ. V was clipped by 2 bases and J by 7 bases; unmatched bases: 3. The CDR3 has 13 amino acids.

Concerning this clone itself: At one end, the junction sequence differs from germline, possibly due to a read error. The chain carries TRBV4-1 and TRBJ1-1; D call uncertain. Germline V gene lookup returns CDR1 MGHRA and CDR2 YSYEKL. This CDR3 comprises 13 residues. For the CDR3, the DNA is TGCGCCAGCAGCCAAGGGCCGAGGGCAGCAGCCACCTTT. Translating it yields CASSQGPRAAATF.

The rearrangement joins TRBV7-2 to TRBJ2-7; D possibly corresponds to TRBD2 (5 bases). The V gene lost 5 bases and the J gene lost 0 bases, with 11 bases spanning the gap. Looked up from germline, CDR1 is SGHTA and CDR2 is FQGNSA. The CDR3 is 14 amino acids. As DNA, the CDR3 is TGTGCCAGCAGCCCGGACTCAAACTCCTACGAGCAGTACTTC. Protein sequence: CASSPDSNSYEQYF. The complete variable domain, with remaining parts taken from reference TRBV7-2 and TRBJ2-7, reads GAGVSQSPSNKVTEKGKDVELRCDPISGHTALYWYRQSLGQGLEFLIYFQGNSAPDKSGLPSDRFSAERTGGSVSTLTIQRTQQEDSAVYLCASSPDSNSYEQYFGPGTRLTVT.

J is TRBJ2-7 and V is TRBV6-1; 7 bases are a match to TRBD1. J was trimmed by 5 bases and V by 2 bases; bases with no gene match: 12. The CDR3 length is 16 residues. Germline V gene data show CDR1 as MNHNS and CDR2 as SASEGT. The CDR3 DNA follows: TGTGCCAGCAGTGAAAGTACTCTGAACAGGGGACACGAGCAGTACTTC. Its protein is CASSESTLNRGHEQYF.

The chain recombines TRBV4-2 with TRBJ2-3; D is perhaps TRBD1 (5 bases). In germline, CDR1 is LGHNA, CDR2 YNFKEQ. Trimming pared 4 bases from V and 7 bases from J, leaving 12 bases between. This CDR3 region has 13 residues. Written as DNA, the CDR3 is TGTGCCAGCAGCCCGAAGGGGTTGAATACGCAGTATTTT. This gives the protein CASSPKGLNTQYF.

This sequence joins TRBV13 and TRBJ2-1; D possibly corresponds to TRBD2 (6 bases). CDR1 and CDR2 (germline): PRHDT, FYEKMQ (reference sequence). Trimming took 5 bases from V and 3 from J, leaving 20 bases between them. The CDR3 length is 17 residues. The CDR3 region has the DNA TGTGCCAGCAGCCCCCCCTGGACTAAAAGAATCTACAATGAGCAGTTCTTC. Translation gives CASSPPWTKRIYNEQFF.

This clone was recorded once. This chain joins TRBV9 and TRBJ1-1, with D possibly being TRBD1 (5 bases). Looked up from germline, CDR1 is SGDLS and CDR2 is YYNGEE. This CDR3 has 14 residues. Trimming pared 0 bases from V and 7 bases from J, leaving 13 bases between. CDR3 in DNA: TGTGCCAGCAGCGTAGTGGCACCTCAGGGTGAAGCTTTCTTT. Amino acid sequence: CASSVVAPQGEAFF.

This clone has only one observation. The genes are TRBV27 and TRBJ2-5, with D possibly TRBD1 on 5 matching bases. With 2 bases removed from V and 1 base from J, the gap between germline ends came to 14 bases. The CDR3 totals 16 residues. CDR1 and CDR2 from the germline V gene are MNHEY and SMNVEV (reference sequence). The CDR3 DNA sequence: TGTGCCAGCAGTTTAGGCCCCCGACAGCCCCAAGAGACCCAGTACTTC. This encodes CASSLGPRQPQETQYF.

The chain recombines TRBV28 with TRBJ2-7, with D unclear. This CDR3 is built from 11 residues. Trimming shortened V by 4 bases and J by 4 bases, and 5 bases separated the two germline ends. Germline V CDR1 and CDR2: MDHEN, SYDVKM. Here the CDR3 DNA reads TGTGCCAGCAGTTCTAAATACGAGCAGTACTTC. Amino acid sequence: CASSSKYEQYF.

CDR3 loop: CASSLNSDTFNEQFF. The CDR3 bases are TGTGCCAGCAGCTTAAATTCGGACACATTCAATGAGCAGTTCTTC. The chain is built from TRBV7-2 and TRBJ2-1, with D possibly being TRBD1 (5 bases). From germline, CDR1 is SGHTA and CDR2 FQGNSA. The CDR3 spans 15 residues. Trimming took 2 bases from V and 6 from J, leaving 14 bases between them.

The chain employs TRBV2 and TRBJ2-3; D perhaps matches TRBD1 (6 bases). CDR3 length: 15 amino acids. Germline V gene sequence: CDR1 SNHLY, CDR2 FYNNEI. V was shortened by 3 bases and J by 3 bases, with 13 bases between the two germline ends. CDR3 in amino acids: CASSDRGAVTDTQYF. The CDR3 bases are TGTGCCAGCAGTGACAGGGGCGCAGTGACAGATACGCAGTATTTT.

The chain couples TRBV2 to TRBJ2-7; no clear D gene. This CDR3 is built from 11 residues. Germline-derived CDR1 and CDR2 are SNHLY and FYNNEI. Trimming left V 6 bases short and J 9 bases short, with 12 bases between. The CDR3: CASRRVPGQYF. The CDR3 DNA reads TGTGCCAGCAGGCGAGTACCCGGGCAGTACTTC.

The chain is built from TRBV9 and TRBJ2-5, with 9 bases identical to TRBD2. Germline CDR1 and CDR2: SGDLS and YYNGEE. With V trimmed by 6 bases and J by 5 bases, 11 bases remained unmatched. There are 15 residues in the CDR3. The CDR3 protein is CASTEGETSGETQYF. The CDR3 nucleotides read TGTGCCAGCACCGAGGGCGAGACTAGCGGCGAGACCCAGTACTTC.

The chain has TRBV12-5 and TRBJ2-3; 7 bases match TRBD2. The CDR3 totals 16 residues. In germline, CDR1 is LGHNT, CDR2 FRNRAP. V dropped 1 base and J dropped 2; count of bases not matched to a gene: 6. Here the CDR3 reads CASGLGGEGLTDTQYF. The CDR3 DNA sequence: TGTGCTAGTGGTTTGGGGGGGGAGGGACTCACAGATACGCAGTATTTT.

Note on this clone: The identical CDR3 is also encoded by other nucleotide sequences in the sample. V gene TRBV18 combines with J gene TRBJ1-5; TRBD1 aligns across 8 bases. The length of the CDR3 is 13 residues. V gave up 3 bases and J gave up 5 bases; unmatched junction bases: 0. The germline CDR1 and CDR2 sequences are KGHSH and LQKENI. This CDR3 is CASSPTGDQPQHF. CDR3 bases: TGTGCCAGCTCACCGACAGGGGATCAGCCCCAGCATTTT.

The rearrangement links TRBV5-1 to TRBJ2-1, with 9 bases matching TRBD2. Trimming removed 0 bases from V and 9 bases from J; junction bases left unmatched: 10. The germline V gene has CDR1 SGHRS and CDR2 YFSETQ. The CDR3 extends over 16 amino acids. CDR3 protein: CASSLGSGRLSGEQFF. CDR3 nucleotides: TGCGCCAGCAGCTTGGGTAGCGGGAGATTAAGTGGTGAGCAGTTCTTC.

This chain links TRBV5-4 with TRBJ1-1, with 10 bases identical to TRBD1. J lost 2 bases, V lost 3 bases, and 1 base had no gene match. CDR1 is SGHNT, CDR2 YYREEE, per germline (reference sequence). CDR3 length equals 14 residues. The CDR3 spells CASSWDRGNTEAFF. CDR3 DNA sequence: TGTGCCAGCAGCTGGGACAGGGGTAACACTGAAGCTTTCTTT.

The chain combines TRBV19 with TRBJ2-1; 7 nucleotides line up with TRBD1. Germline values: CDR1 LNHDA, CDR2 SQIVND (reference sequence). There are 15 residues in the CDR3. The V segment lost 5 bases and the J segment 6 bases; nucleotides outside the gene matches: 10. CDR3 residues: CASSAGQGDGNEQFF. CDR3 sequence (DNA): TGTGCCAGTAGTGCCGGTCAGGGGGACGGCAATGAGCAGTTCTTC.

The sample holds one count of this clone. CDR3 in amino acids: CASSPPPTERGAQYF. DNA of the CDR3: TGCGCCAGCAGCCCTCCACCTACCGAGCGGGGGGCCCAGTACTTC. J is TRBJ2-5 and V is TRBV4-1, with 9 positions matching TRBD2. J gave up 9 bases and V 4 bases, and 12 bases lay outside the gene matches. Germline V gives CDR1 MGHRA, CDR2 YSYEKL. This CDR3 comprises 15 residues.

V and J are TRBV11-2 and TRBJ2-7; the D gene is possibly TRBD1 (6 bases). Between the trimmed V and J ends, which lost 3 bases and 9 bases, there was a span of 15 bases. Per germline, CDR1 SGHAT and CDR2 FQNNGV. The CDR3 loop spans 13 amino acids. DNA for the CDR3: TGTGCCAGCAGCTTTGATCCAGGGGTCGGGCAGTACTTC. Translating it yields CASSFDPGVGQYF. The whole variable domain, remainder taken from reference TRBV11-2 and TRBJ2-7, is EAGVAQSPRYKIIEKRQSVAFWCNPISGHATLYWYQQILGQGPKLLIQFQNNGVVDDSQLPKDRFSAERLKGVDSTLKIQPAKLEDSAVYLCASSFDPGVGQYFGPGTRLTVT.

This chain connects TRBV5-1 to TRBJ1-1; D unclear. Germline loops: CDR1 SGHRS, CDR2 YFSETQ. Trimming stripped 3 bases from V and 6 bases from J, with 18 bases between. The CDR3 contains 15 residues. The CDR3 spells CASSSGGPRESEAFF. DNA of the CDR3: TGCGCCAGCAGCTCCGGAGGGCCGAGGGAATCTGAAGCTTTCTTT.

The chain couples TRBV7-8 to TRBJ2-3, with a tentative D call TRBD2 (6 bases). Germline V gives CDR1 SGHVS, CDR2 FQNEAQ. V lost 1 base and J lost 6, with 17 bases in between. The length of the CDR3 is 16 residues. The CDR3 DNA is TGTGCCAGCAGCTTAGGGAGGGCGCCCCTTTCGGATACGCAGTATTTT. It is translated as CASSLGRAPLSDTQYF.

The CDR3 bases are TGTGCCAGCAGCCACCGACAGGGGTCCCTGGATGGCTACACCTTC. This translates into CASSHRQGSLDGYTF. The chain recombines TRBV7-2 with TRBJ1-2, with 8 bases that match TRBD1. Germline CDR1 and CDR2: SGHTA and FQGNSA. With 5 bases clipped from V and 6 bases from J, the junction kept 11 bases outside the gene matches. The CDR3 is made up of 15 amino acids.

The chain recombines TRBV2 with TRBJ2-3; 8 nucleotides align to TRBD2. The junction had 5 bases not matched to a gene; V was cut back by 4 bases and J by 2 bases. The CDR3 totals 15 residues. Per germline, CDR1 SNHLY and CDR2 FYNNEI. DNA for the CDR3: TGTGCCAGCAGTGTTGATAGCGGGACCACAGATACGCAGTATTTT. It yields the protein CASSVDSGTTDTQYF.

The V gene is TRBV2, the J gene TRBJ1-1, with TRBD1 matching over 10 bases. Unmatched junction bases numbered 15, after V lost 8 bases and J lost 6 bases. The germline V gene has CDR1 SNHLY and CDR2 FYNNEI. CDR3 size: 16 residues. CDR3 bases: TGTGCCAGCCATTCCGGGACAGGGGAAATGGGTTCTGAAGCTTTCTTT. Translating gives CASHSGTGEMGSEAFF.

In nucleotides, the CDR3 is TGTGCCAGCAGGTCTAGGGGGGGCGCGGATTATGGCTACACCTTC. Encoded protein: CASRSRGGADYGYTF. The chain is built from TRBV6-6 and TRBJ1-2; tentatively, D is TRBD1 (6 bases). The CDR3 spans 15 residues. CDR1 MNHNY and CDR2 SVGAGI come from the germline V gene (reference sequence). Trimming pared 6 bases from V and 5 bases from J, leaving 19 bases between.

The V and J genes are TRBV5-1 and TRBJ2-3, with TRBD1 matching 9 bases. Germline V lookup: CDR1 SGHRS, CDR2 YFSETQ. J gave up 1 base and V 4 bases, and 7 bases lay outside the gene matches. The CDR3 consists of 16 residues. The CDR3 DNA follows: TGCGCCAGCAGCCTAGGGACAGGGAGCGGCACAGATACGCAGTATTTT. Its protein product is CASSLGTGSGTDTQYF.

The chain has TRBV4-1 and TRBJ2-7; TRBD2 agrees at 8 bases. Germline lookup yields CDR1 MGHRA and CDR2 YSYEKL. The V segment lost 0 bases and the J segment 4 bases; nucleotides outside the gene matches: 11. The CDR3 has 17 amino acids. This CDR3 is CASSQDQVSGSRYEQYF. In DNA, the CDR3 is TGCGCCAGCAGCCAAGATCAAGTCAGCGGGAGTAGATACGAGCAGTACTTC.